The 23 T cell receptor beta chains given below trace back to one sample, sequenced in a study of PD-1 blockade in classical Hodgkin lymphoma. All patients relapsed after autologous stem cell transplantation, and brentuximab vedotin exposure varied. Only in-frame clones appear in the TCRdb table, and some are missing; sequencing was by immunoSEQ multiplex PCR. The table shows approximately 58,000 clones, with 85% to 95% occurring only once. The input for sequencing was peripheral blood mononuclear cells (PBMCs), taken before the second cycle of nivolumab. These receptors all stem from a human donor with classical Hodgkin lymphoma.

The V and J genes are TRBV6-5 and TRBJ2-1; 8 positions agree with TRBD1. CDR1 MNHEY and CDR2 SVGAGI come from the germline V gene. This CDR3 comprises 15 residues. The junction had 11 bases not matched to a gene; V was cut back by 5 bases and J by 8 bases. The CDR3 nucleotides are TGTGCCAGCAGTCTCGGGACAGGCCTTATGGATGAGCAGTTCTTC. Protein product: CASSLGTGLMDEQFF.

The chain is built from TRBV11-2 and TRBJ2-2, with D possibly matching TRBD1 (5 bases). There are 17 residues in the CDR3. V lost 1 base to trimming and J lost 3 bases, with 15 bases between them. Germline V CDR1 and CDR2: SGHAT, FQNNGV. The CDR3 DNA reads as TGTGCCAGCAGCTTAGTATTTGCGACAGCCTACACCGGGGAGCTGTTTTTT. This gives the protein CASSLVFATAYTGELFF. The complete variable domain, with remaining parts taken from reference TRBV11-2 and TRBJ2-2, reads EAGVAQSPRYKIIEKRQSVAFWCNPISGHATLYWYQQILGQGPKLLIQFQNNGVVDDSQLPKDRFSAERLKGVDSTLKIQPAKLEDSAVYLCASSLVFATAYTGELFFGEGSRLTVL.

This clone was observed once. The rearrangement joins TRBV7-9 to TRBJ2-2; the match to TRBD2 covers 9 bases. V shed 11 bases, J shed 4 bases, and the junction held 11 bases outside the gene matches. Looked up from germline, CDR1 is SEHNR and CDR2 is FQNEAQ (reference sequence). There are 15 residues in the CDR3. The CDR3 loop reads CAQTGTSWGTGELFF. The CDR3 coding sequence is TGTGCCCAAACCGGGACTAGCTGGGGCACCGGGGAGCTGTTTTTT.

The gene calls are TRBV4-3 and TRBJ1-2; possible D gene TRBD1, 6 bases. The CDR3 runs to 16 residues. Germline CDR1 is LGHNA and CDR2 is YSLEER. The V gene lost 0 bases and the J gene lost 4 bases, with 15 bases spanning the gap. The CDR3 here is CASSQDGLDRTYGYTF. Here the CDR3 DNA reads TGCGCCAGCAGCCAAGATGGCTTGGACAGAACCTATGGCTACACCTTC.

The chain links TRBV25-1 to TRBJ1-2; unclear D gene. The CDR3 spans 12 residues. Looked up from germline, CDR1 is MGHDK and CDR2 is SYGVNS. V lost 5 bases, J lost 2 bases, and 6 bases lay in between. The CDR3 region is CASSLPNYGYTF. The CDR3 DNA follows: TGTGCCAGCAGTCTCCCAAACTATGGCTACACCTTC.

J is TRBJ2-7 and V is TRBV28; TRBD1 agrees at 9 bases. This CDR3 contains 15 residues. Per the germline V gene, CDR1 is MDHEN and CDR2 is SYDVKM. Trimming cost V 7 bases and J 1 base; bases outside gene matches: 8. CDR3 residues: CASTPRTGASYEQYF. CDR3 in DNA: TGTGCCAGCACCCCGCGGACAGGGGCGTCCTACGAGCAGTACTTC.

The chain links TRBV9 to TRBJ2-5; 11 positions agree with TRBD2. Germline V gives CDR1 SGDLS, CDR2 YYNGEE. The CDR3 consists of 14 residues. V was pared by 0 bases and J by 8 bases, with 3 bases of the junction left unmatched. Written as DNA, the CDR3 is TGTGCCAGCAGCGTAGGAACTAGCGGGGGTACCCAGTACTTC. It is translated as CASSVGTSGGTQYF. Variable domain in full (rest from reference TRBV9 and TRBJ2-5): DSGVTQTPKHLITATGQRVTLRCSPRSGDLSVYWYQQSLDQGLQFLIQYYNGEERAKGNILERFSAQQFPDLHSELNLSSLELGDSALYFCASSVGTSGGTQYFGPGTRLLVL.

The chain has TRBV27 and TRBJ1-5; tentatively, D is TRBD1 (5 bases). Trimming took 6 bases from V and 2 from J, leaving 14 bases between them. The length of the CDR3 is 15 residues. Germline V gives CDR1 MNHEY, CDR2 SMNVEV (reference sequence). The CDR3 here is CASRFGDGGNQPQHF. The CDR3 bases are TGTGCCAGCAGGTTCGGGGACGGTGGCAATCAGCCCCAGCATTTT.

The CDR3 DNA sequence: TGTGCCAGCAGCGAGGTTTTAGGGACGCAGTATTTT. Translating gives CASSEVLGTQYF. V gene TRBV7-2 combines with J gene TRBJ2-3; D remains unclear. Germline V gene lookup returns CDR1 SGHTA and CDR2 FQGNSA. This CDR3 is 12 amino acids long. V lost 5 bases and J lost 9, with 12 bases in between.

The genes are TRBV29-1 and TRBJ2-7; a weak D match, TRBD2 (6 bases). Germline lookup yields CDR1 SQVTM and CDR2 ANQGSEA. The CDR3 spans 11 residues. V was shortened by 4 bases and J by 4 bases, with 8 bases between the two germline ends. CDR3 bases: TGCAGCGTTGGGGAGGATTACGAGCAGTACTTC. It yields the protein CSVGEDYEQYF.

The V call is TRBV5-1, the J call TRBJ1-5; unclear D gene. The germline CDR1 and CDR2 sequences are SGHRS and YFSETQ. The length of the CDR3 is 13 residues. V gave up 7 bases and J gave up 6 bases, with 14 bases separating them. Here the CDR3 DNA reads TGCGCCAGCGCACCGATGATGGGTCAGCCCCAGCATTTT. Translating it yields CASAPMMGQPQHF. The full variable domain, completed using reference TRBV5-1 and TRBJ1-5, is KAGVTQTPRYLIKTRGQQVTLSCSPISGHRSVSWYQQTPGQGLQFLFEYFSETQRNKGNFPGRFSGRQFSNSRSEMNVSTLELGDSALYLCASAPMMGQPQHFGDGTRLSIL.

This clone was seen a few times. A read error is likely, as this CDR3 ends without the conserved phenylalanine or tryptophan. No DNA is shown, since the ends of the CDR3 on it are uncertain; the CDR3 is the one TCRdb lists. The chain carries TRBV5-4 and TRBJ1-3. Termini included, the CDR3 measures 13 amino acids. Germline V gene data show CDR1 as SGHNT and CDR2 as YYREEE (reference sequence). CDR3 sequence: CASSLLERGIKYS.

J is TRBJ2-7 and V is TRBV4-2, with 9 bases identical to TRBD1. Trimming at V came to 4 bases and at J to 2 bases, leaving 3 bases not matched to a gene. Germline CDR1 and CDR2: LGHNA and YNFKEQ. The CDR3 is 14 residues long. The CDR3 coding sequence is TGTGCCAGCAGCCCCGGGACAGGGACCTACGAGCAGTACTTC. Amino acids: CASSPGTGTYEQYF.

The chain has TRBV7-6 and TRBJ1-1; D remains ambiguous. Trimming removed 4 bases from V and 4 bases from J, with 13 bases in between. Per germline, CDR1 SGHVS and CDR2 FNYEAQ. The CDR3 loop spans 14 amino acids. CDR3 region: CASSSQGRTTEAFF. CDR3 nucleotides: TGTGCCAGCAGCTCCCAAGGGAGGACCACTGAAGCTTTCTTT.

About this clone itself: Other DNA sequences in this specimen translate into the identical CDR3. V gene TRBV9 combines with J gene TRBJ1-3, with D hard to call. V lost 5 bases, J lost 0 bases, and 12 bases lay in between. The CDR3 contains 15 residues. CDR1 is SGDLS, CDR2 YYNGEE, per germline. CDR3 in DNA: TGTGCCAGCAGTGTATTAGGCGTCTCTGGAAACACCATATATTTT. Its translation: CASSVLGVSGNTIYF.

V and J are TRBV28 and TRBJ2-4, with TRBD2 identical over 12 bases. The CDR3 spans 15 residues. V shed 11 bases and J 7 bases; nucleotides not matched to a gene: 12. Per the germline V gene, CDR1 is MDHEN and CDR2 is SYDVKM. CDR3 nucleotides: TGTGCCGGGGAGACTAGCGGGAGAGTGGGTAACATTCAGTACTTC. Its translation: CAGETSGRVGNIQYF.

J is TRBJ2-7 and V is TRBV5-8; TRBD1 aligns across 7 bases. The germline V gene encodes CDR1 SGHTS and CDR2 YDEGEE. The CDR3 totals 14 residues. Trimming at V came to 2 bases and at J to 3 bases, leaving 5 bases not matched to a gene. This CDR3 is CASSLGTAIYEQYF. The CDR3, as DNA: TGTGCCAGCAGCTTAGGGACAGCGATCTACGAGCAGTACTTC.

This chain joins TRBV7-3 and TRBJ2-1, with D unresolved. The CDR3 is made up of 20 amino acids. V lost 6 bases, J lost 5 bases, and 32 bases lay in between. The germline V gene has CDR1 SGHTA and CDR2 FQGTGA. CDR3 nucleotides: TGTGCCAGCAGTCCGAACTCCCCCACGATGGGCCGACCATTCGACAATGAGCAGTTCTTC. This translates into CASSPNSPTMGRPFDNEQFF.

The rearrangement joins TRBV21-1 to TRBJ2-3; the D call TRBD2 from the table was never checked on the DNA. TRBV21-1 is deemed a pseudogene. This CDR3 has 14 residues. In DNA, the CDR3 is TGTGCCAGTGGGGGAGGGGAAAGCACAGATACGCAGTATTTT. Its translation: CASGGGESTDTQYF.

This clone was counted a single time. The rearrangement joins TRBV7-9 to TRBJ1-5, with D hard to call. The V end was cut by 8 bases, the J end by 1 base, with 6 bases between. This CDR3 spans 12 amino acids. Germline V lookup: CDR1 SEHNR, CDR2 FQNEAQ (reference sequence). The CDR3 nucleotides are TGTGCCAGCGGTAGGAGCAATCAGCCCCAGCATTTT. This sequence encodes CASGRSNQPQHF.

The chain uses TRBV28 and TRBJ1-1, with 8 bases that match TRBD1. CDR1 is MDHEN, CDR2 SYDVKM, per germline. The trim removed 3 bases at V and 12 bases at J, leaving 6 bases unmatched. CDR3 length equals 12 residues. The CDR3 is CASSLADRAPFF. The CDR3 DNA is TGTGCCAGCAGTTTGGCGGACAGGGCGCCTTTCTTT.

DNA of the CDR3: TGTGCCAGCAGTCGGACAGGAACCAGCAATCAGCCCCAGCATTTT. Translated: CASSRTGTSNQPQHF. J is TRBJ1-5 and V is TRBV28; 7 nucleotides line up with TRBD1. The CDR3 runs to 15 residues. V lost 5 bases, J lost 1 base, and 5 bases stayed unmatched. In germline, CDR1 is MDHEN, CDR2 SYDVKM.

This sequence joins TRBV7-9 and TRBJ2-3, with 9 bases lining up with TRBD2. The V gene end was trimmed by 5 bases and the J gene end by 0 bases; junction bases not matched to a gene: 6. The length of the CDR3 is 16 residues. Germline V gene data show CDR1 as SEHNR and CDR2 as FQNEAQ (reference sequence). The CDR3 spells CASSGIAGASTDTQYF. The CDR3 DNA reads TGTGCCAGCAGCGGAATAGCGGGGGCTAGCACAGATACGCAGTATTTT.